The 4 T cell receptor beta chains given below trace back to one sample, sequenced in a study of CD8 T cells in ankylosing spondylitis. Points from the study as a whole: Ankylosing spondylitis blood appeared to be characterized by a TCR beta motif of several highly homologous variants.

TCRdb re-derived calls from the 5' RACE reads in MiXCR, one entry per CDR3 protein. The top ten clones hold under 20% of a sample with roughly 700,000 distinct CDR3 sequences, 15% to 20% of them seen once. For these receptors, no antigen is known. What was sequenced was blood, either unsorted or a sorted T cell fraction (not recorded which). These receptors were obtained from a male donor with ankylosing spondylitis.

This clonotype was recorded many times. The chain uses TRBV29-1 and TRBJ2-1; D may be TRBD1 (6 bases). Trimming removed 1 base at V and 3 bases at J, with 10 bases between. The CDR3 is made up of 14 amino acids. CDR1 and CDR2 from the germline V gene are SQVTM and ANQGSEA. The CDR3 nucleotides read TGCAGCGTTGAAGGTCACAGGGACTACAATGAGCAGTTCTTC. Its translation is CSVEGHRDYNEQFF.

The chain uses TRBV4-3 and TRBJ1-1; TRBD1 agrees at 8 bases. This CDR3 has 15 amino acids. The J segment lost 5 bases and the V segment lost 0 bases, leaving 5 bases of the junction unmatched. CDR1 is LGHNA, CDR2 YSLEER, per germline. CDR3 residues: CASSQDRQGRTEAFF. The CDR3 DNA sequence: TGCGCCAGCAGCCAAGATCGACAGGGGCGGACTGAAGCTTTCTTT.

This clonotype was counted only a few times. CDR3: CASSRTSALGSEQFF. The CDR3, as DNA: TGTGCCAGCAGTAGAACTAGCGCCCTTGGGTCTGAGCAGTTCTTC. This sequence joins TRBV27 and TRBJ2-1; 7 positions agree with TRBD2. Germline assignment: CDR1 MNHEY and CDR2 SMNVEV (reference sequence). The CDR3 runs 15 residues. V shed 5 bases and J 9 bases; nucleotides not matched to a gene: 13.

This chain uses TRBV4-3 with TRBJ1-2, with D possibly being TRBD1 (5 bases). Trimming took off 2 bases at V and 4 bases at J, with 11 bases between the two ends. The germline V gene encodes CDR1 LGHNA and CDR2 YSLEER. The length of the CDR3 is 14 residues. The CDR3 DNA follows: TGCGCCAGCAGCCAATCCGTCGGGACCTATGGCTACACCTTC. Amino acids: CASSQSVGTYGYTF.